This T cell receptor (beta chain) was recovered during a study of T cells after yellow fever vaccination. TCRdb called the 5' RACE reads again in MiXCR, with one record for every CDR3 protein. The sample has some 400,000 distinct CDR3 sequences; 6.2% are singletons. There are a few counts of this clonotype. The germline CDR1 and CDR2 sequences are DFQATT and SNEGSKA (reference sequence). This CDR3 region has 13 residues. The chain couples TRBV20-1 to TRBJ2-3; TRBD2 is a possible D gene (5 bases). The specimen was PBMCs, collected 5 days after the yellow fever booster vaccination. This clonotype was obtained from a man aged 25-40 years who received the YFV17D yellow fever vaccine. The CDR3 is CRAQREFTDTQYF. As DNA, the CDR3 is TGCAGGGCCCAGAGGGAGTTCACAGATACGCAGTATTTT.